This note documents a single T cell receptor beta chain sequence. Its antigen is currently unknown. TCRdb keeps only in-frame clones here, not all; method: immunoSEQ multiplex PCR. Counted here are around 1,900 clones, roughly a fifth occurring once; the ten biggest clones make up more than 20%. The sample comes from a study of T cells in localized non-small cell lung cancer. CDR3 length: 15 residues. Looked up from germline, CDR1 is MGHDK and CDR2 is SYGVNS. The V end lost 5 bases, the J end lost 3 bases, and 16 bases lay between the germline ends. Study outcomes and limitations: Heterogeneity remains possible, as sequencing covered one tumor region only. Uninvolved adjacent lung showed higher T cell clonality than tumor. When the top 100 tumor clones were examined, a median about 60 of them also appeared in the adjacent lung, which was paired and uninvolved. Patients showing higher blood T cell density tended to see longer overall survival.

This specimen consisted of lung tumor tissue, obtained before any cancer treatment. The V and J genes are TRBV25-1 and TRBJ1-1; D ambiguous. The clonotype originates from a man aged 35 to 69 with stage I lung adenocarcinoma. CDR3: CASSSRGNLHTEAFF. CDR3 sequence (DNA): TGTGCCAGCAGTTCCCGCGGGAATTTGCACACTGAAGCTTTCTTT.